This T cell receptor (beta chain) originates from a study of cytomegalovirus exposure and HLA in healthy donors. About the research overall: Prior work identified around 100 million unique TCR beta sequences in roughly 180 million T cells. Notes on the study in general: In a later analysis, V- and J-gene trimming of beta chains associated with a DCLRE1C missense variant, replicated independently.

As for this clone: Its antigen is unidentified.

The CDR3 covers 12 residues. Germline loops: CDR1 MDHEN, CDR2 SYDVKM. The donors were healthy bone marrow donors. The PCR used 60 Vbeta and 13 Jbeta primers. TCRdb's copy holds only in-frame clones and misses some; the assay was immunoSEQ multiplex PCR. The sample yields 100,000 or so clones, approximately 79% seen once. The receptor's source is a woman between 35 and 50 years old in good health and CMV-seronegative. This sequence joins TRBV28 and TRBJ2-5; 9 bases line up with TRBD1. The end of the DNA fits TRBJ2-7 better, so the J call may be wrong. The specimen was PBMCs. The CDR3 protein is CASTTGGSEQYF. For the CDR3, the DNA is TGTGCCAGCACCACAGGGGGCAGCGAGCAGTACTTC.